Listed below are T cell receptor beta chains from one sample, sequenced in a study of cytomegalovirus exposure and HLA in healthy donors. The method was immunoSEQ multiplex PCR; TCRdb's version includes in-frame clones alone and lacks a portion of them. The table includes roughly 140,000 clones, about 89% detected once. Source material: PBMCs. Receptors were obtained from a woman aged 18-29 years in good health and CMV-seropositive. The CDR3 runs from the conserved cysteine through the conserved F or W. Each record gives: CDR3 protein, CDR3 DNA, clone size, V gene, D gene, J gene. A D gene is named only where the DNA matches it firmly. Size values are once, few and many counts, or a class for expanded clones, and some rows have none.

CATRTVSYEQYF	TGTGCCACCCGGACAGTCTCCTACGAGCAGTACTTC	-	TRBV7-2	-	TRBJ2-7
CASSLELQETQYF	TGTGCCAGCAGCTTGGAACTGCAAGAGACCCAGTACTTC	-	TRBV5-8	-	TRBJ2-5
CATSRDAAGGDGYTF	TGTGCCACCAGCAGAGATGCGGCAGGGGGCGATGGCTACACCTTC	-	TRBV15	TRBD1	TRBJ1-2
CASSQEVAIAYNEQFF	TGCGCCAGCAGCCAAGAGGTAGCGATCGCCTACAATGAGCAGTTCTTC	-	TRBV4-3	-	TRBJ2-1
CASSFPGLAGGEQYF	TGTGCCAGCAGTTTCCCCGGACTAGCGGGAGGCGAGCAGTACTTC	-	TRBV28	TRBD2	TRBJ2-7
CAWSGVNEQFF	TGTGCCTGGAGTGGCGTCAATGAGCAGTTCTTC	-	TRBV30	-	TRBJ2-1
CASSLGGDRGRYEQYF	TGTGCCAGCAGCTTGGGTGGGGACAGGGGGAGGTACGAGCAGTACTTC	few	TRBV5-4	TRBD1	TRBJ2-7
CASSRGLGTPGELFF	TGCGCCAGCAGCAGGGGACTAGGTACCCCCGGGGAGCTGTTTTTT	few	TRBV5-1	TRBD2	TRBJ2-2
CASSFGATSGYGELFF	TGTGCCAGCAGTTTTGGCGCCACTAGCGGGTACGGGGAGCTGTTTTTT	once	TRBV27	TRBD2	TRBJ2-2
CASSFSRSFHGGYNEQFF	TGTGCCAGCAGCTTTTCTAGATCTTTCCACGGGGGATACAATGAGCAGTTCTTC	-	TRBV7-2	-	TRBJ2-1
CASTPGTGGYEQYF	TGTGCCAGCACCCCCGGGACAGGGGGTTACGAGCAGTACTTC	-	TRBV6-1	TRBD1	TRBJ2-7
CASSSVPGTANTGELFF	TGCGCCAGCAGCTCGGTCCCCGGGACAGCGAACACCGGGGAGCTGTTTTTT	-	TRBV5-1	TRBD1	TRBJ2-2
CASSPGLAGLYEQFF	TGCGCCAGCAGCCCGGGACTAGCGGGACTGTATGAGCAGTTCTTC	-	TRBV5-1	TRBD2	TRBJ2-1
CASSREQGTNYGYTF	TGCGCCAGCAGCCGAGAGCAGGGCACTAACTATGGCTACACCTTC	few	TRBV4-1	-	TRBJ1-2
CAIRTSGRNEQFF	TGTGCCATTAGGACTAGCGGGAGGAATGAGCAGTTCTTC	-	TRBV11-3	TRBD2	TRBJ2-1
CASSLARSGELFF	TGTGCCAGCAGCTTAGCTAGGTCCGGGGAGCTGTTTTTT	once	TRBV11-2	-	TRBJ2-2
CASSAGTSGRGGSYEQYF	TGTGCCAGCAGCGCCGGGACTAGCGGGAGGGGGGGCTCCTACGAGCAGTACTTC	once	TRBV9	TRBD2	TRBJ2-7
CASSLVTGGPVGEQFF	TGTGCCAGCAGCTTAGTAACGGGAGGGCCTGTCGGTGAGCAGTTCTTC	-	TRBV7-2	TRBD2	TRBJ2-1
CASSWGLVDEQFF	TGTGCCAGCAGCTGGGGACTAGTGGATGAGCAGTTCTTC	-	TRBV5-4	TRBD2	TRBJ2-1
CASSLVRAGSSYNEQFF	TGTGCCAGCAGCTTAGTCCGAGCGGGGAGCTCCTACAATGAGCAGTTCTTC	-	TRBV7-2	TRBD2	TRBJ2-1
CASSVGTGGYNEQFF	TGTGCCAGCAGTGTCGGGACAGGGGGCTACAATGAGCAGTTCTTC	-	TRBV6-4	TRBD1	TRBJ2-1
CASSEREYNEQFF	TGTGCCAGCAGTGAGCGGGAGTACAATGAGCAGTTCTTC	-	TRBV6-4	TRBD2	TRBJ2-1
CASSDLDRGYGYTF	TGTGCCAGCAGTGACCTGGACAGGGGCTATGGCTACACCTTC	-	TRBV6-4	TRBD1	TRBJ1-2
CASSTDRGYGYTF	TGCGCCAGCAGCACAGACAGGGGGTATGGCTACACCTTC	-	TRBV5-1	TRBD1	TRBJ1-2
CASSLDPGGSYEQYF	TGCGCCAGCAGCTTGGATCCAGGGGGCTCCTACGAGCAGTACTTC	-	TRBV5-1	TRBD1	TRBJ2-7
CASSLQGRLASVNEQFF	TGTGCCAGCAGCTTGCAAGGACGGCTAGCGTCCGTAAATGAGCAGTTCTTC	-	TRBV5-4	-	TRBJ2-1
CASSASPGHNYGYTF	TGTGCCAGCAGTGCTTCCCCTGGGCATAACTATGGCTACACCTTC	few	TRBV2	-	TRBJ1-2
CASSPAPNEQFF	TGTGCCAGCAGCCCAGCGCCCAATGAGCAGTTCTTC	-	TRBV7-8	-	TRBJ2-1
CASSPGLNNQPQHF	TGTGCCAGCTCACCAGGGCTCAACAATCAGCCCCAGCATTTT	-	TRBV18	-	TRBJ1-5
CSVGSDQGYNEKLFF	TGCAGCGTTGGTTCCGATCAGGGATATAATGAAAAACTGTTTTTT	-	TRBV29-1	-	TRBJ1-4
CSVEEDRVDYGYTF	TGCAGCGTTGAGGAGGACAGGGTCGACTATGGCTACACCTTC	-	TRBV29-1	TRBD1	TRBJ1-2
CASSLSGRFSGELFF	TGCGCCAGCAGCTTAAGCGGGAGGTTTTCCGGGGAGCTGTTTTTT	-	TRBV5-1	TRBD2	TRBJ2-2
CASTRGIGGSYEQYF	TGTGCCAGCACCCGGGGGATTGGGGGCTCCTACGAGCAGTACTTC	-	TRBV6-5	-	TRBJ2-7
CASSWTSGRNTDTQYF	TGCGCCAGCAGCTGGACTAGCGGGAGAAACACAGATACGCAGTATTTT	few	TRBV5-1	TRBD2	TRBJ2-3
CASSQEVSGPYNEQFF	TGCGCCAGCAGCCAAGAGGTTAGCGGACCCTACAATGAGCAGTTCTTC	-	TRBV4-3	-	TRBJ2-1
CASSLGQGQGYTF	TGTGCCAGCAGCTTGGGACAGGGGCAGGGCTACACCTTC	-	TRBV7-2	TRBD1	TRBJ1-2
CASSLASRSLNYGYTF	TGTGCCAGCAGCTTAGCGTCACGGAGTCTTAACTATGGCTACACCTTC	-	TRBV7-9	-	TRBJ1-2
CASSPGTNSYEQYF	TGTGCCAGCAGCCCGGGAACCAACTCCTACGAGCAGTACTTC	-	TRBV27	-	TRBJ2-7
CASSLPGTGSYEQYF	TGTGCCAGCAGCCTGCCCGGGACAGGGTCCTACGAGCAGTACTTC	-	TRBV5-4	TRBD1	TRBJ2-7
CAWGSNQPQHF	TGTGCCTGGGGCAGTAATCAGCCCCAGCATTTT	-	TRBV30	-	TRBJ1-5
CASSVAGGAGEQYF	TGTGCCAGCAGCGTAGCCGGGGGGGCGGGAGAGCAGTACTTC	-	TRBV9	TRBD2	TRBJ2-7
CAISDLQGGTYEQYF	TGTGCCATCAGTGATTTGCAGGGGGGAACCTACGAGCAGTACTTC	-	TRBV10-3	-	TRBJ2-7
CASSDGTPGAEAFF	TGTGCCAGCAGTGACGGGACCCCAGGGGCTGAAGCTTTCTTT	-	TRBV6-1	-	TRBJ1-1
CASSPQGEQFF	TGTGCCAGCAGCCCCCAGGGTGAGCAGTTCTTC	-	TRBV11-2	-	TRBJ2-1
CASSKYGTGSYEQYF	TGCGCCAGCAGTAAATACGGGACAGGGTCCTACGAGCAGTACTTC	once	TRBV10-2	TRBD1	TRBJ2-7
CASSPPQGHPADYEQYF	TGTGCCAGCTCACCACCACAGGGTCATCCGGCTGACTACGAGCAGTACTTC	-	TRBV18	-	TRBJ2-7
CASNSGTSTDTQYF	TGTGCCAGCAACTCCGGGACTAGTACAGATACGCAGTATTTT	-	TRBV5-4	TRBD2	TRBJ2-3
CASSGAPGTSGNTGELFF	TGTGCCAGCAGCGGAGCCCCCGGTACTAGCGGCAACACCGGGGAGCTGTTTTTT	-	TRBV9	TRBD2	TRBJ2-2
CASRAIGTVDYEQYF	TGTGCCAGCAGGGCAATCGGGACAGTGGACTACGAGCAGTACTTC	-	TRBV6-5	TRBD1	TRBJ2-7
CASSEDYFEFSYQPQHF	TGTGCCAGCAGTGAAGACTATTTTGAATTCAGCTATCAGCCCCAGCATTTT	few	TRBV6-1	-	TRBJ1-5
CASSPRGLAGVTGELFF	TGTGCCAGCAGCCCTCGGGGCCTAGCGGGAGTCACCGGGGAGCTGTTTTTT	-	TRBV7-2	TRBD2	TRBJ2-2
CASSLAVGPTLIYGYTF	TGTGCCAGCAGCTTAGCGGTTGGGCCGACCCTAATTTATGGCTACACCTTC	-	TRBV7-8	-	TRBJ1-2
CASSPRQVYTEAFF	TGTGCCAGCAGCCCCCGACAGGTTTACACTGAAGCTTTCTTT	-	TRBV9	-	TRBJ1-1
CSARAMNEQFF	TGCAGTGCCAGGGCCATGAATGAGCAGTTCTTC	-	TRBV20-1	-	TRBJ2-1
CASSQGQGYQPQHF	TGCGCCAGCAGCCAGGGACAGGGATATCAGCCCCAGCATTTT	-	TRBV4-3	TRBD1	TRBJ1-5
CASSLTRGTYEQYF	TGTGCCAGCAGCTTAACCAGGGGTACCTACGAGCAGTACTTC	-	TRBV11-3	-	TRBJ2-7
CASSGSKRLAGDDEQYF	TGTGCCAGCAGTGGTTCCAAAAGACTAGCGGGAGACGACGAGCAGTACTTC	-	TRBV25-1	TRBD2	TRBJ2-7
CASSMELGSGANVLTF	TGTGCCAGTAGTATGGAGCTCGGTTCTGGGGCCAACGTCCTGACTTTC	few	TRBV19	-	TRBJ2-6
CASSLMRAGGAETQYF	TGTGCCAGCAGCTTAATGCGAGCGGGAGGGGCGGAGACCCAGTACTTC	-	TRBV11-3	TRBD2	TRBJ2-5
CASSGTASNQPQHF	TGCGCCAGCAGTGGGACAGCTAGCAATCAGCCCCAGCATTTT	-	TRBV10-2	-	TRBJ1-5